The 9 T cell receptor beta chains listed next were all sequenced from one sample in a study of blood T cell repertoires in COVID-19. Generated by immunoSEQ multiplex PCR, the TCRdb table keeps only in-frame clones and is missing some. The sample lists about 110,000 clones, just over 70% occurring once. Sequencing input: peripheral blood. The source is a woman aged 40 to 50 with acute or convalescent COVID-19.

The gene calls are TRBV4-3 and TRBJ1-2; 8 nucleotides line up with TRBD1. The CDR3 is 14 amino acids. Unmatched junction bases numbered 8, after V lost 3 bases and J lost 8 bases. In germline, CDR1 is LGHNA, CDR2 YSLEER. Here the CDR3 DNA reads TGCGCCAGCAGCCACATGGACAGGGCATACGGCTACACCTTC. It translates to CASSHMDRAYGYTF.

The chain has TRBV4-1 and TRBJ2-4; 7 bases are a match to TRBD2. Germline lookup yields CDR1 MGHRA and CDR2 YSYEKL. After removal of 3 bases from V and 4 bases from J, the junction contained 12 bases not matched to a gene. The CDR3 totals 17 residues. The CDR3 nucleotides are TGCGCCAGCAGCCAGACTCCCGTAGCTAGCGGTAAAAACATTCAGTACTTC. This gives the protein CASSQTPVASGKNIQYF.

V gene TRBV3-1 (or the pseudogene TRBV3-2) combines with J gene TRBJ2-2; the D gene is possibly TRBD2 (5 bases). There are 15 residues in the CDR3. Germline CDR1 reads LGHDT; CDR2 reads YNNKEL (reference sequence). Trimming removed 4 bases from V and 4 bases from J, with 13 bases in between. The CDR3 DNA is TGTGCCAGCAGCCCCCCAGCGGACGCCACCGGGGAGCTGTTTTTT. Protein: CASSPPADATGELFF.

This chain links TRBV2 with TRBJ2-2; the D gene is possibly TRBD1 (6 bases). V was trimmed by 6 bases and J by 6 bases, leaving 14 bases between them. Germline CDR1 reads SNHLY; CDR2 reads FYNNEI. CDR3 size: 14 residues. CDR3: CASRDRTVPGELFF. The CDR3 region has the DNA TGTGCCAGCAGGGACAGAACTGTACCCGGGGAGCTGTTTTTT.

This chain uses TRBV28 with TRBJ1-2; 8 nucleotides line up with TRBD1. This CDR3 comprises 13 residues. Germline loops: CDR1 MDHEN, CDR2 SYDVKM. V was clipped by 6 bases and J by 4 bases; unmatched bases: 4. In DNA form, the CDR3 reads TGTGCCAGCAGGCAGGGGGCGGTCTATGGCTACACCTTC. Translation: CASRQGAVYGYTF.

In nucleotides, the CDR3 is TGTGCCAGCAGCGGGACAGATAGCAATCAGCCCCAGCATTTT. Amino acids: CASSGTDSNQPQHF. The genes are TRBV9 and TRBJ1-5; maybe TRBD1 (6 bases). Germline CDR1 and CDR2: SGDLS and YYNGEE. This CDR3 contains 14 residues. The V end was cut by 3 bases, the J end by 0 bases, with 7 bases between.

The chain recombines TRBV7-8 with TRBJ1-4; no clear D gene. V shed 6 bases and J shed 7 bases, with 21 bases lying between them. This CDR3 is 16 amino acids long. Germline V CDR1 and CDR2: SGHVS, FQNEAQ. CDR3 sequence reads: CASSLHPEGDGEKLFF. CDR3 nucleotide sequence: TGTGCCAGCAGTCTCCACCCTGAGGGCGACGGTGAAAAACTGTTTTTT.

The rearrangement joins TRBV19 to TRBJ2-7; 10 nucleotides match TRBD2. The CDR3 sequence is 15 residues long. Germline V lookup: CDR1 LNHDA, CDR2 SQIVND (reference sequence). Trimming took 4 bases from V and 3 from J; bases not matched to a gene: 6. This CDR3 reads CASSTRTSGVYEQYF. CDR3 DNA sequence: TGTGCCAGTAGTACCAGAACTAGCGGGGTCTACGAGCAGTACTTC.

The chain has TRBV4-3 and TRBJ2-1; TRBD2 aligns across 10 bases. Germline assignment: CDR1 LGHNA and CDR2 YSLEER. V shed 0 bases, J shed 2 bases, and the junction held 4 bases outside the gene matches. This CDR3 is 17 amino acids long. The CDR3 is CASSQDVTSGAYNEQFF. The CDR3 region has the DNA TGCGCCAGCAGCCAAGATGTTACTAGCGGGGCCTACAATGAGCAGTTCTTC.